This TCR beta chain was recovered during a study of blood T cell repertoires in COVID-19. The CDR3 has 14 residues. In germline, CDR1 is KGHSH, CDR2 LQKENI. The V end lost 0 bases, the J end lost 5 bases, and 8 bases lay between the germline ends. Original processing notes: Nucleated cell number was recorded as an estimate derived from reference gene primer amplification. Some clones are missing from TCRdb's copy, which holds only in-frame ones; the method was immunoSEQ multiplex PCR. The V and J calls and clone size come from that table; D and trimming were worked out from the DNA. The sample has 120,000 or so clones; around 63% are singletons.

Specimen: peripheral blood. The clonotype originates from a woman in her 70s with acute or convalescent COVID-19. This chain connects TRBV18 to TRBJ2-1, with D possibly matching TRBD1 (5 bases). The CDR3 loop reads CASSPPAGNNEQFF. DNA of the CDR3: TGTGCCAGCTCACCACCGGCAGGGAACAATGAGCAGTTCTTC. Complete variable domain (other parts from reference TRBV18 and TRBJ2-1): NAGVMQNPRHLVRRRGQEARLRCSPMKGHSHVYWYRQLPEEGLKFMVYLQKENIIDESGMPKERFSAEFPKEGPSILRIQQVVRGDSAAYFCASSPPAGNNEQFFGPGTRLTVL.